This entry describes one TCR beta chain. This sample is drawn from a study of shared clonotypes between healthy human individuals. Assay used: immunoSEQ multiplex PCR; TCRdb lists only in-frame clones, some missing. This sample yields millions of clones, of which over 85% are seen a single time; 0.1% to 0.15% belongs to the top ten. Sequencing input: naive CD4+ T cells sorted from blood. The subset: CD45RA+ positively selected. The clonotype originates from a man aged 18 to 29 in good health.

The CDR3 DNA reads as TGTGCCAGCAGCCCGAGGACAGGAGAGAATGAGCAGTTCTTC. Its translation: CASSPRTGENEQFF. The chain couples TRBV7-3 to TRBJ2-1, with TRBD1 identical over 7 bases. The J segment lost 7 bases and the V segment lost 5 bases, leaving 8 bases of the junction unmatched. Germline V gives CDR1 SGHTA, CDR2 FQGTGA. The CDR3 has 14 amino acids. Based on the CDR3 plus reference TRBV7-3 and TRBJ2-1, the full variable domain is GAGVSQTPSNKVTEKGKYVELRCDPISGHTALYWYRQSLGQGPEFLIYFQGTGAADDSGLPNDRFFAVRPEGSVSTLKIQRTERGDSAVYLCASSPRTGENEQFFGPGTRLTVL.